This T cell receptor beta chain emerged from a study of blood T cells in healthy people across ages. A second PCR, run for roughly 7 to 11 cycles, used a sample-barcoded 5' primer plus a J-beta primer mix. All cDNA molecules were each tagged by a template-switch adaptor with 12 random nucleotides. One entry per CDR3 protein, called by TCRdb with MiXCR from the 5' RACE reads. The sample gives some 1,800,000 distinct CDR3 sequences, about two fifths of which show up once; about 23% is in the top ten. Concerning this clonotype itself: Its antigen remains unknown.

The CDR3 contains 14 residues. Germline V gene lookup returns CDR1 SGHRS and CDR2 YFSETQ. V was cut by 7 bases and J by 5 bases, with 19 bases left in between. Study-level findings and limits: Older age went with lower TCR beta diversity per million T cells, in a roughly linear way. In long-lived donors, naive CD4+ cell counts and diversity exceeded those of aged donors. Strongly correlated with naive T cell percentage was TCR beta diversity.

The gene calls are TRBV5-1 and TRBJ2-7, with D possibly called TRBD1 or TRBD2 (6 bases each). The sample comprised blood. The receptor was isolated from a human donor in good health. DNA of the CDR3: TGCGCCAGCCAGATAAGGGGGGACCAAGACGAGCAGTACTTC. It encodes CASQIRGDQDEQYF. Full variable domain (remainder filled in from reference TRBV5-1 and TRBJ2-7): KAGVTQTPRYLIKTRGQQVTLSCSPISGHRSVSWYQQTPGQGLQFLFEYFSETQRNKGNFPGRFSGRQFSNSRSEMNVSTLELGDSALYLCASQIRGDQDEQYFGPGTRLTVT.